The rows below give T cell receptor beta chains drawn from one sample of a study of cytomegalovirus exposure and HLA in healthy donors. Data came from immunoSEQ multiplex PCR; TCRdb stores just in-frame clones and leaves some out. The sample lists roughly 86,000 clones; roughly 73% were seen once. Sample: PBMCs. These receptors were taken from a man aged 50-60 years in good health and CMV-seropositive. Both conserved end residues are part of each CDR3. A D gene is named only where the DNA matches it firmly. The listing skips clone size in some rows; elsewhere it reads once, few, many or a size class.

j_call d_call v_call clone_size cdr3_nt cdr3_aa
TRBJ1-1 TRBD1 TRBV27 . TGTGCCAGCAGCCGACAGGGAGTAACTGAAGCTTTCTTT CASSRQGVTEAFF
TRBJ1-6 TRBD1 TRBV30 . TGTGCCTGGAGTGTACGGACAGGGGGCTTTAATTCACCCCTCAACTTT CAWSVRTGGFNSPLNF
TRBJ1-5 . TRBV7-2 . TGTGCCAGCAGCCCAACAGGGCCTGGGCAGCCCCAGCATTTT CASSPTGPGQPQHF
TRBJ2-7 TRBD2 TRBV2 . TGTGCCAGCAGTCAAGCGGGGGGTCCCTACGAGCAGTACTTC CASSQAGGPYEQYF
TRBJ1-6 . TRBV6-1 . TGTGCCAGCAGTGATCACAGGGTGGATTCACCCCTCCACTTT CASSDHRVDSPLHF
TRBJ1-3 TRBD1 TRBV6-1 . TGTGCCAGCAGACAGGGGGCGGGGGGAAACACCATATATTTT CASRQGAGGNTIYF
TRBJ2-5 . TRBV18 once TGTGCCAGCTCACCATATACGGAGCGGGCCCAGTACTTC CASSPYTERAQYF
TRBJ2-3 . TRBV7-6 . TGTGCCAGCAGCTTAGCGGTTCCGGGATCGAGGTGGGATACGCAGTATTTT CASSLAVPGSRWDTQYF
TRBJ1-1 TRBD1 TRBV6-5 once TGTGCCAGCAGATCCTCAACAGGGGCGTCTTTCTTT CASRSSTGASFF
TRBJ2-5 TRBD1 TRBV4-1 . TGCGCCAGCAGCCCGGGGTGGCGGACAGGGACAGAGACCCAGTACTTC CASSPGWRTGTETQYF
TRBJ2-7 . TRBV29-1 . TGCAGCGTAAGACTAGAAAGCTCCTACGAGCAGTACTTC CSVRLESSYEQYF
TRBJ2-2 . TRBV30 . TGTGCCTGGAGTTTTTACAGGGCCGGGGAGCTGTTTTTT CAWSFYRAGELFF
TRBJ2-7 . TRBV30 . TGTGCCTGGCGAGAGACAGGTGGGGGAGTGCTGAACTTC CAWRETGGGVLNF
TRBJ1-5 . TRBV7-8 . TGTGCCAGCAGCTTAGGTATAGCCCCGGGGCCCCAGCATTTT CASSLGIAPGPQHF
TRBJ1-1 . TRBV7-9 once TGTTCCAGCAGAACTGGACTGCTGAACACTGAAGCTTTCTTT CSSRTGLLNTEAFF
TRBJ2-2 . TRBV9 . TGTGCCAGCAGCGTAGAGGGGGACGGCGGGGAGCTGTTTTTT CASSVEGDGGELFF
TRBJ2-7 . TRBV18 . TGTGCCAGCTCACCACGCGAGGGGGGGGAGCAGTACTTC CASSPREGGEQYF
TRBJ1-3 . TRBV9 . TGTGCCAGCTCTCGGTTCGCTGGAAACACCATATATTTT CASSRFAGNTIYF
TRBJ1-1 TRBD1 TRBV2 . TGTGCCAGCAGTCGACCCGGACAGGGGCGGGAAGCTTTCTTT CASSRPGQGREAFF
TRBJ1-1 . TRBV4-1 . TGCGCCAGCAGCCAGAGGGTGAACACTGAAGCTTTCTTT CASSQRVNTEAFF
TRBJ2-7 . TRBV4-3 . TGCGCCAGCAGCCCGCCCAGGGTTACCTACGAGCAGTACTTC CASSPPRVTYEQYF
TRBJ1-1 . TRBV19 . TGTGCCAGTAGTACCCCCTGGGAGGGGACTGAAGCTTTCTTT CASSTPWEGTEAFF
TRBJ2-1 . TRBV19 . TGTGCCAGTAGTATCGGTCCCAATGTCGAATACAATGAGCAGTTCTTC CASSIGPNVEYNEQFF
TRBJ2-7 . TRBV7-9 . TGTGCCAGCAGCCTTCAGGGGACCTACGAGCAGTACTTC CASSLQGTYEQYF
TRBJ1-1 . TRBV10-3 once TGTGCCATCAGTGTCTCAGGGGCTGAAGCTTTCTTT CAISVSGAEAFF
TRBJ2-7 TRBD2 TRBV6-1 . TGTGCCAGCCGGACTAGCGGGGGCAACTACGAGCAGTACTTC CASRTSGGNYEQYF
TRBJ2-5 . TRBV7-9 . TGTGCCAGCAGCTCAATCCCGGGACTGACGAAAGAGACCCAGTACTTC CASSSIPGLTKETQYF
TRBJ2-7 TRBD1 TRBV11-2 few TGTGCCAGCAGCCATACGGGACAGGGAAACGAGCAGTACTTC CASSHTGQGNEQYF
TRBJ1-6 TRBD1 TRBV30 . TGTGCCTGGATGGGACAGGGGATTTCACCCCTCCACTTT CAWMGQGISPLHF
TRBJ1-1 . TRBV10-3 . TGTGCCATCAGTGACGGGTTGGGGAACACTGAAGCTTTCTTT CAISDGLGNTEAFF
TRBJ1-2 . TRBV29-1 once TGCAGCGTTGACGGTCCGCGGGGGCGCTCCTATGGCTACACCTTC CSVDGPRGRSYGYTF
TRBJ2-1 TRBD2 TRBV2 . TGTGCCAGCAGTGAAGCGGGGAGCGGGGGGGTCTCCTACAATGAGCAGTTCTTC CASSEAGSGGVSYNEQFF
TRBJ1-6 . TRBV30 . TGTGCCTGGAATGAGGGTTCGGGCTATAATTCACCCCTCCACTTT CAWNEGSGYNSPLHF
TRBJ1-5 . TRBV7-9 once TGTGCCAGCTCCCCGGGGGGAAATCAGCCCCAGCATTTT CASSPGGNQPQHF
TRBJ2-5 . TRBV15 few TGTGCCACCAGCAGGGGGGGTCAAGAGACCCAGTACTTC CATSRGGQETQYF
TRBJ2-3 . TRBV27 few TGTGCCAGCACTCCCATGCTGGGGGCGCTCGATACGCAGTATTTT CASTPMLGALDTQYF